The present entry profiles one T cell receptor beta chain with its context. Ages ranged from roughly 18 to 100 years, with residence in under 25 US areas. The entry originates in a study of blood T cell repertoires in COVID-19. Overall study context: The samples span acute and convalescent COVID-19 from the United States, Italy and Spain.

Using immunoSEQ multiplex PCR, the repertoire was profiled, and TCRdb retains in-frame clones only, with some absent. The sample gives about 270,000 clones, approximately 88% of which show up once; more than 1% is in the top ten. CDR1 and CDR2 from the germline V gene are SGHTA and FQGNSA. The CDR3 has 15 residues. V was clipped by 5 bases and J by 5 bases; unmatched bases: 10. The chain employs TRBV7-2 and TRBJ2-5, with TRBD1 identical over 8 bases. Sequencing was done on a sample of PBMCs or T cells enriched from blood (not recorded which). This receptor was obtained from a woman aged 40 to 50 with acute COVID-19. CDR3 residues: CASSPGPGGMETQYF. DNA for the CDR3: TGTGCCAGCAGCCCGGGTCCAGGGGGCATGGAGACCCAGTACTTC. The complete variable domain, with remaining parts taken from reference TRBV7-2 and TRBJ2-5, reads GAGVSQSPSNKVTEKGKDVELRCDPISGHTALYWYRQSLGQGLEFLIYFQGNSAPDKSGLPSDRFSAERTGGSVSTLTIQRTQQEDSAVYLCASSPGPGGMETQYFGPGTRLLVL.